What follows are 28 T cell receptor beta chains derived from one specimen sequenced in a study of CD8 T cells in Susac syndrome. Random hexamers were used to reverse transcribe an amount of about 0.45 to 1 ug RNA. One entry per CDR3 protein results from TCRdb running MiXCR on the immunoSEQ multiplex PCR reads. The top ten clones hold less than 0.15% of a sample with approximately 200,000 distinct CDR3 sequences, 92% of them seen once. Sequenced input: CD8+ T cells from PBMCs. All receptors come from a human donor with multiple sclerosis.

V usage is TRBV7-3 and J usage is TRBJ2-1; weak D call: TRBD1 (6 bases). The V end lost 2 bases, the J end lost 6 bases, and 14 bases lay between the germline ends. Germline V gene data show CDR1 as SGHTA and CDR2 as FQGTGA. This CDR3 comprises 15 residues. CDR3 bases: TGTGCCAGCAGCTTAGAAGTGGGACACGCCAATGAGCAGTTCTTC. Its translation: CASSLEVGHANEQFF.

This clonotype has just a few counts. This chain links TRBV5-6 with TRBJ2-7, with D uncertain. The ends were cut back, 0 bases at V and 6 bases at J, with 7 bases in the middle. CDR3 size: 12 residues. Germline V lookup: CDR1 SGHDT, CDR2 YYEEEE. CDR3 bases: TGTGCCAGCAGCTTGGTGGGATCCGAGCAGTACTTC. As protein: CASSLVGSEQYF.

The chain employs TRBV12-3 or TRBV12-4 and TRBJ2-1, with D unresolved. The germline V and J ends were trimmed by 4 bases and 9 bases, with 7 bases remaining between them. CDR3 length equals 11 residues. This CDR3 reads CASSSHIEQFF. CDR3 nucleotides: TGTGCCAGCAGTTCCCATATTGAGCAGTTCTTC.

The V call is TRBV5-6, the J call TRBJ2-3; weak D call: TRBD1 (6 bases). The CDR3 length is 16 residues. Trimming took 0 bases from V and 5 from J, leaving 16 bases between them. Germline CDR1 reads SGHDT; CDR2 reads YYEEEE. The CDR3 loop is CASSLVRTFRGDTQYF. CDR3 sequence (DNA): TGTGCCAGCAGCTTGGTAAGGACTTTCAGGGGAGATACGCAGTATTTT.

The rearrangement uses TRBV5-1 and TRBJ1-1, with D tentatively TRBD1 (6 bases). Germline loops: CDR1 SGHRS, CDR2 YFSETQ. The CDR3 consists of 15 residues. The V gene lost 0 bases and the J gene lost 0 bases, with 9 bases spanning the gap. For the CDR3, the DNA is TGCGCCAGCAGCTTGGCCGGACAGCTGAACACTGAAGCTTTCTTT. Translation gives CASSLAGQLNTEAFF. Full variable domain (outside the CDR3, taken from reference TRBV5-1 and TRBJ1-1): KAGVTQTPRYLIKTRGQQVTLSCSPISGHRSVSWYQQTPGQGLQFLFEYFSETQRNKGNFPGRFSGRQFSNSRSEMNVSTLELGDSALYLCASSLAGQLNTEAFFGQGTRLTVV.

The genes are TRBV29-1 and TRBJ1-1, with D hard to call. Per the germline V gene, CDR1 is SQVTM and CDR2 is ANQGSEA. The CDR3 loop spans 12 amino acids. Trimming shortened V by 3 bases and J by 8 bases, and 13 bases separated the two germline ends. The CDR3 protein is CSVDPRTGEAFF. DNA of the CDR3: TGCAGCGTTGACCCCAGGACGGGAGAAGCTTTCTTT.

J is TRBJ2-7 and V is TRBV6-6, with D tentatively TRBD2 (7 bases). CDR3 length: 15 amino acids. The V gene's germline CDR1 is MNHNY and CDR2 SVGAGI (reference sequence). Trimming took 7 bases from V and 1 from J, leaving 17 bases between them. The CDR3 sequence: CASNEGGGGSYEQYF. The DNA for the CDR3 is TGTGCCAGCAACGAGGGGGGCGGGGGTTCCTACGAGCAGTACTTC.

The rearrangement links TRBV27 to TRBJ2-7, with 14 bases identical to TRBD2. V was pared by 4 bases and J by 4 bases, with 6 bases of the junction left unmatched. The CDR3 is 16 amino acids. Germline V gives CDR1 MNHEY, CDR2 SMNVEV (reference sequence). This chain's CDR3 is CASSSLGTSGSYEQYF. The CDR3 DNA reads TGTGCCAGCAGTTCTCTGGGGACTAGCGGGAGTTACGAGCAGTACTTC.

The V gene is TRBV5-4, the J gene TRBJ1-2; D is undetermined. The CDR3 length is 15 residues. Germline-derived CDR1 and CDR2 are SGHNT and YYREEE (reference sequence). Trimming removed 0 bases at V and 4 bases at J, with 13 bases between. CDR3 protein: CASSLVGFWSYGYTF. CDR3 coding DNA: TGTGCCAGCAGCTTGGTTGGGTTTTGGTCCTATGGCTACACCTTC.

This chain uses TRBV10-2 with TRBJ2-6, with a tentative D call TRBD2 (5 bases). Trimming removed 4 bases at V and 0 bases at J, with 13 bases between. Germline V gene lookup returns CDR1 WSHSY and CDR2 SAAADI. The CDR3 is made up of 17 amino acids. CDR3 in DNA: TGCGCCAGCAGTGCGGACGGGGAATTCTCTGGGGCCAACGTCCTGACTTTC. Encoded protein: CASSADGEFSGANVLTF.

The rearrangement joins TRBV23-1 to TRBJ1-1; possibly TRBD1 for D (5 bases). TRBV23-1 is reported as an ORF; its role is uncertain. The CDR3 has 17 residues. V lost 1 base and J lost 8, with 23 bases in between. CDR3 DNA: TGCGCCAGCAGTCAATTGGGGCGCAGATTCCCCTATCTCGAAGCTTTCTTT. Protein sequence: CASSQLGRRFPYLEAFF.

The chain links TRBV6-6 to TRBJ1-2; D gene unclear. CDR3 size: 14 residues. From germline, CDR1 is MNHNY and CDR2 SVGAGI (reference sequence). Trimming stripped 0 bases from V and 4 bases from J, with 9 bases between. DNA for the CDR3: TGTGCCAGCAGTTACTCGGGTCCGGCCTATGGCTACACCTTC. It yields the protein CASSYSGPAYGYTF.

The chain employs TRBV2 and TRBJ2-1; D unclear. V was cut by 4 bases and J by 7 bases, with 11 bases left in between. This CDR3 spans 13 amino acids. Germline V gene data show CDR1 as SNHLY and CDR2 as FYNNEI. CDR3 residues: CASSVVAANEQFF. Written as DNA, the CDR3 is TGTGCCAGCAGTGTGGTGGCCGCGAATGAGCAGTTCTTC.

This chain uses TRBV19 with TRBJ1-1; D uncertain. The CDR3 sequence is 15 residues long. The V and J ends lost 5 bases and 1 base respectively, with 14 bases between them. CDR1 is LNHDA, CDR2 SQIVND, per germline (reference sequence). The CDR3, as DNA: TGTGCCAGTAGTCCTTGGGCCTTTGGGAACACTGAAGCTTTCTTT. It yields the protein CASSPWAFGNTEAFF.

The chain employs TRBV9 and TRBJ2-7; D is ambiguous. The germline gives CDR1 SGDLS, CDR2 YYNGEE. The CDR3 covers 13 residues. V lost 4 bases and J 0 bases, leaving 8 bases between the germline ends. The CDR3 DNA follows: TGTGCCAGCAGCCCCTCGAACTCCTACGAGCAGTACTTC. This gives the protein CASSPSNSYEQYF. Full variable domain (remainder filled in from reference TRBV9 and TRBJ2-7): DSGVTQTPKHLITATGQRVTLRCSPRSGDLSVYWYQQSLDQGLQFLIQYYNGEERAKGNILERFSAQQFPDLHSELNLSSLELGDSALYFCASSPSNSYEQYFGPGTRLTVT.

The chain uses TRBV19 and TRBJ2-1; the match to TRBD1 covers 7 bases. The CDR3 runs to 12 residues. Germline V lookup: CDR1 LNHDA, CDR2 SQIVND (reference sequence). Trimming cost V 7 bases and J 4 bases; bases outside gene matches: 1. The CDR3 bases are TGTGCCAGTAAACAGGGGTACAATGAGCAGTTCTTC. Protein sequence: CASKQGYNEQFF.

J is TRBJ2-5 and V is TRBV5-1, with 8 bases lining up with TRBD1. Losses at the gene ends were 0 bases for V and 2 bases for J; bases not matched to a gene: 12. Germline V gene data show CDR1 as SGHRS and CDR2 as YFSETQ. This CDR3 contains 18 residues. The CDR3 loop is CASSLDRRTGRLQETQYF. In nucleotides, the CDR3 is TGCGCCAGCAGCTTGGACCGCCGGACAGGGCGTTTGCAAGAGACCCAGTACTTC.

This sequence joins TRBV4-1 and TRBJ2-1, with 12 bases aligning to TRBD2. J was trimmed by 4 bases and V by 0 bases; bases with no gene match: 19. From germline, CDR1 is MGHRA and CDR2 YSYEKL. This CDR3 region has 22 residues. The CDR3 spells CASSQEPGTSGPPPSRYNEQFF. The DNA for the CDR3 is TGCGCCAGCAGCCAAGAACCAGGGACTAGCGGGCCTCCCCCTTCCAGATACAATGAGCAGTTCTTC.

This clonotype came up once. The chain joins TRBV19 to TRBJ2-7; no reliable D call. This CDR3 has 14 amino acids. CDR1 is LNHDA and CDR2 is SQIVND in the germline V gene (reference sequence). Trimming removed 3 bases at V and 0 bases at J, with 9 bases between. The CDR3 region is CASSIERSSYEQYF. The CDR3 DNA follows: TGTGCCAGTAGTATTGAGAGGTCCTCCTACGAGCAGTACTTC.

This chain connects TRBV28 to TRBJ2-7; 9 nucleotides agree with TRBD2. V was pared by 5 bases and J by 3 bases, with 5 bases of the junction left unmatched. The CDR3 sequence is 14 residues long. Per the germline V gene, CDR1 is MDHEN and CDR2 is SYDVKM. The CDR3 DNA is TGTGCCAGCAGTCGTAGCGGGAGTTACTACGAGCAGTACTTC. Amino acid sequence: CASSRSGSYYEQYF. Complete variable domain (other parts from reference TRBV28 and TRBJ2-7): DVKVTQSSRYLVKRTGEKVFLECVQDMDHENMFWYRQDPGLGLRLIYFSYDVKMKEKGDIPEGYSVSREKKERFSLILESASTNQTSMYLCASSRSGSYYEQYFGPGTRLTVT.

J is TRBJ2-5 and V is TRBV4-1; no firm D call. Germline assignment: CDR1 MGHRA and CDR2 YSYEKL. The CDR3 covers 15 residues. Trimming removed 1 base from V and 4 bases from J, with 13 bases in between. CDR3 nucleotide sequence: TGCGCCAGCAGCCAAGCCATAGTGAGTGGAGAGACCCAGTACTTC. It is translated as CASSQAIVSGETQYF.

J is TRBJ1-5 and V is TRBV19, with 7 positions matching TRBD1. Germline CDR1 reads LNHDA; CDR2 reads SQIVND (reference sequence). The CDR3 contains 14 residues. V gave up 9 bases and J gave up 6 bases; unmatched junction bases: 11. The CDR3 loop reads CASRPQGVLQPQHF. CDR3 DNA: TGTGCCAGCCGACCCCAGGGGGTGCTTCAGCCCCAGCATTTT.

The gene calls are TRBV19 and TRBJ2-1; 8 bases match TRBD2. Germline values: CDR1 LNHDA, CDR2 SQIVND (reference sequence). The V gene end was trimmed by 8 bases and the J gene end by 9 bases; junction bases not matched to a gene: 9. The CDR3 runs 13 residues. The chain's CDR3 is CASSVREGLEQFF. The CDR3 region has the DNA TGTGCCAGTTCGGTTCGGGAGGGCCTTGAGCAGTTCTTC.

This clonotype was picked up one time. This chain connects TRBV30 to TRBJ1-6; 7 nucleotides match TRBD1. Germline V gene sequence: CDR1 GTSNPN, CDR2 SVGIG (reference sequence). This CDR3 contains 18 residues. J gave up 0 bases and V 4 bases, and 12 bases lay outside the gene matches. The CDR3 spells CAWKDTGDSYSYNSPLHF. The DNA of the CDR3 is TGTGCCTGGAAGGATACTGGGGACAGCTACTCCTATAATTCACCCCTCCACTTT.

The chain carries TRBV9 and TRBJ2-2, with 7 bases lining up with TRBD2. The CDR3 spans 17 residues. Germline loops: CDR1 SGDLS, CDR2 YYNGEE. J lost 3 bases, V lost 4 bases, and 12 bases had no gene match. CDR3 sequence (DNA): TGTGCCAGCAGCTCCCCCCGGGGGGACCGGGACACCGGGGAGCTGTTTTTT. As protein: CASSSPRGDRDTGELFF.

The genes are TRBV7-2 and TRBJ2-5; D unresolved. The V end lost 1 base, the J end lost 7 bases, and 7 bases lay between the germline ends. Germline CDR1 is SGHTA and CDR2 is FQGNSA. CDR3 length: 12 residues. The CDR3 region is CASSLVRGTQYF. The CDR3 nucleotides read TGTGCCAGCAGCTTAGTTCGCGGGACCCAGTACTTC.

The V gene is TRBV11-2, the J gene TRBJ1-4; D is possibly TRBD1 (5 bases). Germline loops: CDR1 SGHAT, CDR2 FQNNGV. V lost 3 bases to trimming and J lost 5 bases, with 10 bases between them. The CDR3 is 14 amino acids. The CDR3 DNA reads as TGTGCCAGCAGCTTCCCCGACAGCAATGAAAAACTGTTTTTT. Translation: CASSFPDSNEKLFF.

The chain has TRBV2 and TRBJ1-1, with D perhaps matching TRBD1 (5 bases). The ends were cut back, 6 bases at V and 0 bases at J, with 14 bases in the middle. This CDR3 region has 15 residues. Germline V gene data show CDR1 as SNHLY and CDR2 as FYNNEI. In DNA, the CDR3 is TGTGCCAGCAGGCTAACCGGGGCCATGAACACTGAAGCTTTCTTT. This codes for CASRLTGAMNTEAFF.